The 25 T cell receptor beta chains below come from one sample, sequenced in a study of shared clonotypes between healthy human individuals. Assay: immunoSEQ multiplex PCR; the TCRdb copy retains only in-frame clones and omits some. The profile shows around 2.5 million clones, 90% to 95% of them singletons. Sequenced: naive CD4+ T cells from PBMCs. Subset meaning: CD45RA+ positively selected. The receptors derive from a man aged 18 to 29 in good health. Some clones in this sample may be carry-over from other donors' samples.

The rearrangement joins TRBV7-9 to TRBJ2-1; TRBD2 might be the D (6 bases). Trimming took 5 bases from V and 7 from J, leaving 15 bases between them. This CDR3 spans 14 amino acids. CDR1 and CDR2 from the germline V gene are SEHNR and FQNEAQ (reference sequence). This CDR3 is CASSQGLATNEQFF. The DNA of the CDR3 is TGTGCCAGCAGCCAGGGTCTAGCGACGAATGAGCAGTTCTTC.

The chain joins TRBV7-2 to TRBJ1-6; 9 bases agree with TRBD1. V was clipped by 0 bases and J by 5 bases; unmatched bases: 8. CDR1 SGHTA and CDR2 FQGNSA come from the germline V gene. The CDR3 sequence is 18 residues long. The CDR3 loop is CASSLASGTGFHNSPLHF. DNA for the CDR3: TGTGCCAGCAGCTTAGCCTCCGGGACAGGGTTTCATAATTCACCCCTCCACTTT.

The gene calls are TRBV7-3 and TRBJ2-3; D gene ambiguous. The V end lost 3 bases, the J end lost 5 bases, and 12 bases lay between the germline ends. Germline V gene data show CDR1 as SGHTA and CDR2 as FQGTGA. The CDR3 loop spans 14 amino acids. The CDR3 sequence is CASSFGLREDTQYF. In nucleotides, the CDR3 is TGTGCCAGCAGCTTTGGCCTAAGGGAAGATACGCAGTATTTT.

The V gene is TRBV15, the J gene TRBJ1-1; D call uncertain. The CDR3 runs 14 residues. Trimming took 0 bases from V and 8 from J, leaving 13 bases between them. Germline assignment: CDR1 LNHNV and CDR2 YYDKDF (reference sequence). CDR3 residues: CATSRESYRPEAFF. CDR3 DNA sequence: TGTGCCACCAGCAGAGAATCGTATAGGCCCGAAGCTTTCTTT.

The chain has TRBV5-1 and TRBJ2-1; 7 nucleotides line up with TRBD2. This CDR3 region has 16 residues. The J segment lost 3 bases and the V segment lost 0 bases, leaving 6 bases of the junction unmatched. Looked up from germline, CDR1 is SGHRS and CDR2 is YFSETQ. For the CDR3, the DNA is TGCGCCAGCAGCTTGGCGCCCCGGGAGGTCTACAATGAGCAGTTCTTC. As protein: CASSLAPREVYNEQFF.

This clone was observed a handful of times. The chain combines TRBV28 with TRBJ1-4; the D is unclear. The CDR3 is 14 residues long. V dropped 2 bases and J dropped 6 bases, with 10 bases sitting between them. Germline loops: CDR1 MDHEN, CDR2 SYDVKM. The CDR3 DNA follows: TGTGCCAGCAGTTTACAGGTTGGCGATGAAAAACTGTTTTTT. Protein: CASSLQVGDEKLFF. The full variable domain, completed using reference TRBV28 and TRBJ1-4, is DVKVTQSSRYLVKRTGEKVFLECVQDMDHENMFWYRQDPGLGLRLIYFSYDVKMKEKGDIPEGYSVSREKKERFSLILESASTNQTSMYLCASSLQVGDEKLFFGSGTQLSVL.

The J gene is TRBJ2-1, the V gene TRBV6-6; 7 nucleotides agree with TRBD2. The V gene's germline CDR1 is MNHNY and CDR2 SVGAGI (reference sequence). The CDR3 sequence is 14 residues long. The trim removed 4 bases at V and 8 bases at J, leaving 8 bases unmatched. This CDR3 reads CASSSRREIDEQFF. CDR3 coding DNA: TGTGCCAGCAGTTCACGGCGGGAGATCGATGAGCAGTTCTTC.

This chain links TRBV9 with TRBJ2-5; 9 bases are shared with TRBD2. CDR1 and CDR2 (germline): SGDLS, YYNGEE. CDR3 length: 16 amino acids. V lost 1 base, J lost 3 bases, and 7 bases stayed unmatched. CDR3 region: CASSVLAGLGEETQYF. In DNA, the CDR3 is TGTGCCAGCAGCGTACTAGCGGGACTTGGAGAAGAGACCCAGTACTTC. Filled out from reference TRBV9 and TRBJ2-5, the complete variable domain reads DSGVTQTPKHLITATGQRVTLRCSPRSGDLSVYWYQQSLDQGLQFLIQYYNGEERAKGNILERFSAQQFPDLHSELNLSSLELGDSALYFCASSVLAGLGEETQYFGPGTRLLVL.

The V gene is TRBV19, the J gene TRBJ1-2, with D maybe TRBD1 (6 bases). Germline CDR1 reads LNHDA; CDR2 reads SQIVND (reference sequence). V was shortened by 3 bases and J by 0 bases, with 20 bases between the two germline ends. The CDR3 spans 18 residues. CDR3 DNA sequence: TGTGCCAGTAGTATTATTCAGGGGTTGATGAGGCCTAACTATGGCTACACCTTC. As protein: CASSIIQGLMRPNYGYTF. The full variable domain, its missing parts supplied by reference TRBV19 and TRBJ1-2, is DGGITQSPKYLFRKEGQNVTLSCEQNLNHDAMYWYRQDPGQGLRLIYYSQIVNDFQKGDIAEGYSVSREKKESFPLTVTSAQKNPTAFYLCASSIIQGLMRPNYGYTFGSGTRLTVV.

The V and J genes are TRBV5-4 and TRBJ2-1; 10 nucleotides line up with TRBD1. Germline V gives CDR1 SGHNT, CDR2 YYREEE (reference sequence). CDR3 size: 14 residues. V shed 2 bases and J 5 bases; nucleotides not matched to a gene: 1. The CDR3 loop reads CASSLGTGDNEQFF. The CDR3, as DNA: TGTGCCAGCAGCTTAGGGACAGGGGACAATGAGCAGTTCTTC. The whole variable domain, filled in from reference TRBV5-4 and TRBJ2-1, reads ETGVTQSPTHLIKTRGQQVTLRCSSQSGHNTVSWYQQALGQGPQFIFQYYREEENGRGNFPPRFSGLQFPNYSSELNVNALELDDSALYLCASSLGTGDNEQFFGPGTRLTVL.

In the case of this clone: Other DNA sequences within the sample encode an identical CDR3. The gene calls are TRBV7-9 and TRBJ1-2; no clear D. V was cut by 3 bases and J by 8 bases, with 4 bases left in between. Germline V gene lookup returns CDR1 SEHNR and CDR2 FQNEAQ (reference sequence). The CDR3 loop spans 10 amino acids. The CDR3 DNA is TGTGCCAGCAGCTTTGAAGGCTACACCTTC. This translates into CASSFEGYTF.

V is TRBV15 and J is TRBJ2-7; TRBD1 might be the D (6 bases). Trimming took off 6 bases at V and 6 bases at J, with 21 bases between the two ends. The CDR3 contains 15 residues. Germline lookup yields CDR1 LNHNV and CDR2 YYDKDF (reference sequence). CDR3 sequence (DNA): TGTGCCACCAGTGCTACCCGGGACACAGTTTCCGAGCAGTACTTC. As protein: CATSATRDTVSEQYF.

CDR3 bases: TGCAGCGTTGAAGATCGTGGGGCCCTTTCCTCCTACAATGAGCAGTTCTTC. Translating it yields CSVEDRGALSSYNEQFF. J is TRBJ2-1 and V is TRBV29-1, with D tentatively TRBD1 (5 bases). The germline V and J ends were trimmed by 0 bases and 0 bases, with 15 bases remaining between them. Germline CDR1 and CDR2: SQVTM and ANQGSEA. The CDR3 sequence is 17 residues long.

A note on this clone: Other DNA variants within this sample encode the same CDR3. The CDR3 reads CASSPTTGNEQFF. The CDR3, as DNA: TGTGCCAGCTCACCCACAACGGGGAATGAGCAGTTCTTC. The gene calls are TRBV18 and TRBJ2-1; a weak D match, TRBD2 (5 bases). This CDR3 has 13 residues. V shed 3 bases and J shed 7 bases, with 10 bases lying between them. CDR1 is KGHSH, CDR2 LQKENI, per germline.

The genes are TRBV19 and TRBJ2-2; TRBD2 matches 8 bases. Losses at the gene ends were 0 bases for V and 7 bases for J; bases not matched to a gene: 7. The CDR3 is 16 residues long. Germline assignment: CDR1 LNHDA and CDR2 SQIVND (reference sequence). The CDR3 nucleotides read TGTGCCAGTAGTATAGACGGGAGGGTGCGTGGCGGGGAGCTGTTTTTT. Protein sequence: CASSIDGRVRGGELFF.

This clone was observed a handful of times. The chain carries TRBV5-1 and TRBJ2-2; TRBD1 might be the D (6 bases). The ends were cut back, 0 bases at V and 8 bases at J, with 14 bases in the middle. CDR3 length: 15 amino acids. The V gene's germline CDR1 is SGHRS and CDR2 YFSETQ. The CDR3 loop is CASSLVAGDLGELFF. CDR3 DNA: TGCGCCAGCAGCTTGGTGGCAGGGGATCTTGGGGAGCTGTTTTTT.

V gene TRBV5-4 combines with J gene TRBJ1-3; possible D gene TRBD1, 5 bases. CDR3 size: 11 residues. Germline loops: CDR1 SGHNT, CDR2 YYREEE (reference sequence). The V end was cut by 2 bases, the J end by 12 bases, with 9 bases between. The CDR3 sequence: CASSFGGIIYF. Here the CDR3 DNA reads TGTGCCAGCAGCTTTGGGGGTATCATATATTTT.

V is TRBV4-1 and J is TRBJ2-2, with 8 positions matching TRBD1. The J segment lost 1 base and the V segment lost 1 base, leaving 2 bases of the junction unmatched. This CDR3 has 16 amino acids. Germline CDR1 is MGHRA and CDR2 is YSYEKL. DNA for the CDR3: TGCGCCAGCAGCCAAGCGGGGACAGGGAACACCGGGGAGCTGTTTTTT. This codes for CASSQAGTGNTGELFF.

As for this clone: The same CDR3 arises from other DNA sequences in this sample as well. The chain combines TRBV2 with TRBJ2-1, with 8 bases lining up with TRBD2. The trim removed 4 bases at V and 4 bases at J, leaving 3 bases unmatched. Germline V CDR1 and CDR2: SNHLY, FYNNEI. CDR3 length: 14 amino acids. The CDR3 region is CASSVSGGYNEQFF. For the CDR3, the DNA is TGTGCCAGCAGTGTAAGCGGGGGATACAATGAGCAGTTCTTC. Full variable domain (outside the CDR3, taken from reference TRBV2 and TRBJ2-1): EPEVTQTPSHQVTQMGQEVILRCVPISNHLYFYWYRQILGQKVEFLVSFYNNEISEKSEIFDDQFSVERPDGSNFTLKIRSTKLEDSAMYFCASSVSGGYNEQFFGPGTRLTVL.

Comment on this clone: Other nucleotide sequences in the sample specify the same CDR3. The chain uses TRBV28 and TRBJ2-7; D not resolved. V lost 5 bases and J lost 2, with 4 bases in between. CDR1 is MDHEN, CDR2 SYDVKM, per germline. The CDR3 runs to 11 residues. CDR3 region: CASSATYEQYF. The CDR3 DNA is TGTGCCAGCAGTGCCACCTACGAGCAGTACTTC. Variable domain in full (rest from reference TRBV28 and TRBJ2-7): DVKVTQSSRYLVKRTGEKVFLECVQDMDHENMFWYRQDPGLGLRLIYFSYDVKMKEKGDIPEGYSVSREKKERFSLILESASTNQTSMYLCASSATYEQYFGPGTRLTVT.

The CDR3 sequence: CASSYAGGPLDEQFF. As DNA, the CDR3 is TGTGCCAGCAGTTACGCGGGAGGGCCCCTCGATGAGCAGTTCTTC. The rearrangement uses TRBV6-6 and TRBJ2-1; 9 nucleotides match TRBD2. V gave up 2 bases and J gave up 8 bases; unmatched junction bases: 7. Germline V lookup: CDR1 MNHNY, CDR2 SVGAGI (reference sequence). The CDR3 has 15 amino acids.

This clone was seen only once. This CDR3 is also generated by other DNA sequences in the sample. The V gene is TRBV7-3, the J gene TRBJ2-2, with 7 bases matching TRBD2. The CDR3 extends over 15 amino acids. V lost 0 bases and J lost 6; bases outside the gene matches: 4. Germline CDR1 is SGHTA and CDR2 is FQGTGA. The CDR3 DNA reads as TGTGCCAGCAGCTTAACGTCGGGAGGTGCCGGGGAGCTGTTTTTT. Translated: CASSLTSGGAGELFF.

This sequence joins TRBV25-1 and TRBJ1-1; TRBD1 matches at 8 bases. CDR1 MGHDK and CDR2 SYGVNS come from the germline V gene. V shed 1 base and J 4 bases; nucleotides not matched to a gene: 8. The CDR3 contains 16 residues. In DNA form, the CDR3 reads TGTGCCAGCAGTGAATCTCCAGGGGGCCGAAGCACTGAAGCTTTCTTT. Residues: CASSESPGGRSTEAFF.

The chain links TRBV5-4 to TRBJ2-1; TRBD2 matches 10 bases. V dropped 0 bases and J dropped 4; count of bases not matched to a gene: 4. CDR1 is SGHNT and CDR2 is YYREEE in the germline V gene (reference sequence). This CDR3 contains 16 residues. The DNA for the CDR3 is TGTGCCAGCAGCTTGGCGCCTAGCGGGAGTTACAATGAGCAGTTCTTC. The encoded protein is CASSLAPSGSYNEQFF.

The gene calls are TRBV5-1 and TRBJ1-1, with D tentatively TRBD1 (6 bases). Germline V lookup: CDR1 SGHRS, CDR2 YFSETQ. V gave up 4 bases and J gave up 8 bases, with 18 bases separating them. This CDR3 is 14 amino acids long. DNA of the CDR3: TGCGCCAGCAGCCTGGGGACATTTGTGGAAGAAGCTTTCTTT. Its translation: CASSLGTFVEEAFF.